This T cell receptor (beta chain) was retrieved from a study of T cells in localized non-small cell lung cancer. TCRdb keeps only in-frame clones here, not all; method: immunoSEQ multiplex PCR. The sample lists about 3,100 clones, approximately 20% occurring once. V shed 5 bases and J shed 11 bases, with 15 bases lying between them. From germline, CDR1 is MDHEN and CDR2 SYDVKM. The CDR3 is 12 residues long. This clone has a handful of counts. V is TRBV28 and J is TRBJ1-1; D is possibly TRBD1 (5 bases). The source was lung tumor tissue, collected before any cancer treatment. This clonotype was sampled from a man between 40 and 75 years old with stage I squamous cell lung carcinoma. CDR3 sequence reads: CASSMGPARAFF. The CDR3 nucleotides read TGTGCCAGCAGTATGGGACCTGCGCGGGCTTTCTTT.